This record looks at one TCR beta chain sequence and its context. Its antigen remains unidentified. Method: immunoSEQ multiplex PCR; TCRdb's copy keeps in-frame clones and lacks some. The profile shows 76,000 or so clones, approximately 93% of them singletons. The data belong to a study of cytomegalovirus exposure and HLA in healthy donors. General study findings and limits: The CMV antigen specificity of a few CMV-associated chains was confirmed through in vitro analysis.

The V end was cut by 4 bases, the J end by 3 bases, with 10 bases between. The CDR3 runs to 14 residues. Germline V gene sequence: CDR1 MNHEY, CDR2 SMNVEV (reference sequence). The genes are TRBV27 and TRBJ2-1; maybe TRBD2 (6 bases). The source is a woman younger than 35 in good health and CMV-seropositive. The source material was PBMCs. CDR3 protein: CASSSGLLYNEQFF. The CDR3 coding sequence is TGTGCCAGCAGTTCGGGACTGCTCTACAATGAGCAGTTCTTC.